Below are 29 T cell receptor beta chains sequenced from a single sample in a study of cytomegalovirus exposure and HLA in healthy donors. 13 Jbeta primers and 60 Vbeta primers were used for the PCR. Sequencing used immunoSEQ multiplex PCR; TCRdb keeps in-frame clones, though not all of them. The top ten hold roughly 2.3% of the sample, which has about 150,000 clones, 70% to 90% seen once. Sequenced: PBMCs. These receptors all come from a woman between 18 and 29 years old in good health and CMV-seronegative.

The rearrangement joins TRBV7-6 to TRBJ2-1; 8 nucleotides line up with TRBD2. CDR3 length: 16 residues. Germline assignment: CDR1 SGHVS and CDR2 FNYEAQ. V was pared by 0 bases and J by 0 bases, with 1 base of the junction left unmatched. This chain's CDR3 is CASSLAGTSSYNEQFF. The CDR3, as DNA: TGTGCCAGCAGCTTAGCGGGGACTAGCTCCTACAATGAGCAGTTCTTC.

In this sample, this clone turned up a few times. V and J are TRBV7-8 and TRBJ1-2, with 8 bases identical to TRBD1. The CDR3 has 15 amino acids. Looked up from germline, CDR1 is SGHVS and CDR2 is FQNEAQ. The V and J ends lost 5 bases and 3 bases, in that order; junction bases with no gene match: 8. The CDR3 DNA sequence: TGTGCCAGCAGCATCGGACAGGGAGAGTACTATGGCTACACCTTC. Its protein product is CASSIGQGEYYGYTF.

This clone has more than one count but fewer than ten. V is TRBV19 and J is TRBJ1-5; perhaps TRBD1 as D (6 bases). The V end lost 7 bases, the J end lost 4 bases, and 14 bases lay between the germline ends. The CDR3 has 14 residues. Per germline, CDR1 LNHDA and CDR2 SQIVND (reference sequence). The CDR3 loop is CASNVPGANQPQHF. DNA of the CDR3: TGTGCCAGTAACGTTCCAGGGGCTAATCAGCCCCAGCATTTT.

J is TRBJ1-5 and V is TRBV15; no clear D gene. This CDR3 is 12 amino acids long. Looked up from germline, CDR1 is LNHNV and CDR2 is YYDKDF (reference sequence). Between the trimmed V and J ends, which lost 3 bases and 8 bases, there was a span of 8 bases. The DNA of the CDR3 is TGTGCCACCAGCAGGATGGGAGAGCCCCAGCATTTT. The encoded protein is CATSRMGEPQHF.

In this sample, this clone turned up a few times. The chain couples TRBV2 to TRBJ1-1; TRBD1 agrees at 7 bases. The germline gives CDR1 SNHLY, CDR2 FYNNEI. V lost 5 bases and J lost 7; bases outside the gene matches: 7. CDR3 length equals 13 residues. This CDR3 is CASSWDSQNEAFF. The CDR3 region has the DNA TGTGCCAGCAGTTGGGACAGTCAGAATGAAGCTTTCTTT. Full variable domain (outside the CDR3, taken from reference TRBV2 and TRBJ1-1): EPEVTQTPSHQVTQMGQEVILRCVPISNHLYFYWYRQILGQKVEFLVSFYNNEISEKSEIFDDQFSVERPDGSNFTLKIRSTKLEDSAMYFCASSWDSQNEAFFGQGTRLTVV.

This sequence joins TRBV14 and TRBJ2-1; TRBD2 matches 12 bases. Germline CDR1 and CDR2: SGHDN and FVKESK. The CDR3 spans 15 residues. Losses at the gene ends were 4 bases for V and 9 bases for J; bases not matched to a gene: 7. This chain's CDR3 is CASSLLAGGQSEQFF. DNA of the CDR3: TGTGCCAGCAGCCTGCTAGCGGGGGGGCAGAGTGAGCAGTTCTTC.

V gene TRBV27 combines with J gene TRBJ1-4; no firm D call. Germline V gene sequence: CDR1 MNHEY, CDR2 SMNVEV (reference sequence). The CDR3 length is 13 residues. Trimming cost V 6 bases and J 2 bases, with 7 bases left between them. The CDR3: CASSPLTNEKLFF. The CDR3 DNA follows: TGTGCCAGCAGCCCCCTTACTAATGAAAAACTGTTTTTT. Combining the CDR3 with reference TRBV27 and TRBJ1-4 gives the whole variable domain EAQVTQNPRYLITVTGKKLTVTCSQNMNHEYMSWYRQDPGLGLRQIYYSMNVEVTDKGDVPEGYKVSRKEKRNFPLILESPSPNQTSLYFCASSPLTNEKLFFGSGTQLSVL.

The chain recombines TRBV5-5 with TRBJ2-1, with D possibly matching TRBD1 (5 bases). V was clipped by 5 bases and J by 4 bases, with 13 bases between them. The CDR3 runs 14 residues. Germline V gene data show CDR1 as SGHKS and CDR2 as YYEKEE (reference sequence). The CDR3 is CASSPRTTYNEQFF. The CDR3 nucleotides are TGTGCCAGCAGTCCAAGGACAACATACAATGAGCAGTTCTTC.

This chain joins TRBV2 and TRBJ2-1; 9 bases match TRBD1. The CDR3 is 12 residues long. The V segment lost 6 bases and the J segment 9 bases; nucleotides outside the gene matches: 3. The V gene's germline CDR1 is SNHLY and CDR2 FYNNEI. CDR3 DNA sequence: TGTGCCAGCAGGGGGACAGGGACTGAGCAGTTCTTC. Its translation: CASRGTGTEQFF.

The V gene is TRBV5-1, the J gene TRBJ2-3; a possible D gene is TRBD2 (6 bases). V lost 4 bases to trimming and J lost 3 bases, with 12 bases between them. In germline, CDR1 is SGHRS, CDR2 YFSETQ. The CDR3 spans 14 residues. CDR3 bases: TGCGCCAGCAGCGCGGGGCATTCTACAGATACGCAGTATTTT. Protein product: CASSAGHSTDTQYF.

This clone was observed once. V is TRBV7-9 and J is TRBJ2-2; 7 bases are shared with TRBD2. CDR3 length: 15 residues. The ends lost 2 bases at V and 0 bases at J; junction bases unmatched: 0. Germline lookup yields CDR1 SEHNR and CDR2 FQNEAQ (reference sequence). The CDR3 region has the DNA TGTGCCAGCAGCTTACGGGGGGCGAACACCGGGGAGCTGTTTTTT. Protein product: CASSLRGANTGELFF.

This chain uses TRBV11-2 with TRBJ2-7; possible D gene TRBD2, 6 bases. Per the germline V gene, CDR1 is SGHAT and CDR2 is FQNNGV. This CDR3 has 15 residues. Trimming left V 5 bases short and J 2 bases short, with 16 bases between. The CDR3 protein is CASSELAKDPYEQYF. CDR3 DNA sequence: TGTGCCAGCAGCGAGCTAGCGAAAGATCCCTACGAGCAGTACTTC.

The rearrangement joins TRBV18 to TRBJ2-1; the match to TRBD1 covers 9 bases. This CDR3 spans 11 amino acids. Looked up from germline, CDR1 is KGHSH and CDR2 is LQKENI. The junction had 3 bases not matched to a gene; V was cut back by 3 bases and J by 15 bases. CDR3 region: CASSPDRGAFF. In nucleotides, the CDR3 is TGTGCCAGCTCACCTGACAGGGGGGCGTTCTTC.

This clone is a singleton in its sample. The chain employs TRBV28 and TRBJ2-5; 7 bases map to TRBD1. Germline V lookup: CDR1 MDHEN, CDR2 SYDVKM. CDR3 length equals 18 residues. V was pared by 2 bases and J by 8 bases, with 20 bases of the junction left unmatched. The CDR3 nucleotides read TGTGCCAGCAGTTTAAGGTTGGGACAGAGAGGTGGGCGAATAACCCAGTACTTC. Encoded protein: CASSLRLGQRGGRITQYF.

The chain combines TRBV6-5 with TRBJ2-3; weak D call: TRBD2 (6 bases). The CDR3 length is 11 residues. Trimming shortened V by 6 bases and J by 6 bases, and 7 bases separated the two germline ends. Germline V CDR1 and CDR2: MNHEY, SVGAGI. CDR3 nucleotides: TGTGCCAGCAGCCGGGGGGATACGCAGTATTTT. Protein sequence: CASSRGDTQYF.

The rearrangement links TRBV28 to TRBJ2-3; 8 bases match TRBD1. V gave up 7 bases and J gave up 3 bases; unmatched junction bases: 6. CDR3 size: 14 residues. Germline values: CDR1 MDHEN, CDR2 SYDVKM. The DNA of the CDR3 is TGTGCCAGCACCTCCGGACAGGGAACAGATACGCAGTATTTT. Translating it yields CASTSGQGTDTQYF.

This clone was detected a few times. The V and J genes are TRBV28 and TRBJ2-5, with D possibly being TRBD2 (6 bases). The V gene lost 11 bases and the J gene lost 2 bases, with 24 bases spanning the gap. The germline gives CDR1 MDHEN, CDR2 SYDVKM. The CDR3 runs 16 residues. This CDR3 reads CAGRESGSSGQETQYF. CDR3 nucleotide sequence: TGTGCCGGTCGGGAGAGTGGGTCATCTGGACAAGAGACCCAGTACTTC. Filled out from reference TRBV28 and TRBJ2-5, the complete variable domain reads DVKVTQSSRYLVKRTGEKVFLECVQDMDHENMFWYRQDPGLGLRLIYFSYDVKMKEKGDIPEGYSVSREKKERFSLILESASTNQTSMYLCAGRESGSSGQETQYFGPGTRLLVL.

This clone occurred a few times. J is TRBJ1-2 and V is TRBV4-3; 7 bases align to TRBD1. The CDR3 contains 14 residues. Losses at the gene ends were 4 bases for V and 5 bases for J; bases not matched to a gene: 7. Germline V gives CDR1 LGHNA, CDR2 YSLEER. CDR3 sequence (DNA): TGCGCCAGCAGCCGGGGACAGAGACTGTATGGCTACACCTTC. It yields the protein CASSRGQRLYGYTF.

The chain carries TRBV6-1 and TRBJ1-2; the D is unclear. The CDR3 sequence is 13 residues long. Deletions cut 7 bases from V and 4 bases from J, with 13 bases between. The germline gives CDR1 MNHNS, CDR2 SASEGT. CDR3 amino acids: CASIPPEGYGYTF. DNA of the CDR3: TGTGCCAGCATCCCCCCTGAGGGCTATGGCTACACCTTC.

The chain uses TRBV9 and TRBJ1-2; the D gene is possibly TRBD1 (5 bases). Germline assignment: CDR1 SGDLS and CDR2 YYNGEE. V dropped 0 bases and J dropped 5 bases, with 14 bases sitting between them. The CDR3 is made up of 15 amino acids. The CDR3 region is CASSVEPQGPYGYTF. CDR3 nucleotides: TGTGCCAGCAGCGTAGAACCCCAGGGCCCTTATGGCTACACCTTC.

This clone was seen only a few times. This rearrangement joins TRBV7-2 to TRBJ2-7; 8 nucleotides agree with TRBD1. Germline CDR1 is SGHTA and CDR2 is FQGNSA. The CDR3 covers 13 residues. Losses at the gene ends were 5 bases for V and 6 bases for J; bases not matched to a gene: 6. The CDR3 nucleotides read TGTGCCAGCAGCAACAGGGGGGTGAGCGAGCAGTACTTC. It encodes CASSNRGVSEQYF.

In DNA, the CDR3 is TGCGCCAGCAGCCAAAAAGGGGGACAGGGCGAGCAGTACTTC. This encodes CASSQKGGQGEQYF. The V and J genes are TRBV4-1 and TRBJ2-7; 9 bases match TRBD1. This CDR3 is built from 14 residues. Per germline, CDR1 MGHRA and CDR2 YSYEKL. With V trimmed by 2 bases and J by 6 bases, 5 bases remained unmatched.

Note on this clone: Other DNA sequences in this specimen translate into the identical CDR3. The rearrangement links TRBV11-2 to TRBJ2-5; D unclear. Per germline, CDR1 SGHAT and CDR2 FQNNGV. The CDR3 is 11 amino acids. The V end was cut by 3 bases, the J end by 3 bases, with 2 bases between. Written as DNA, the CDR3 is TGTGCCAGCAGCTTTAAAGAGACCCAGTACTTC. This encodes CASSFKETQYF.

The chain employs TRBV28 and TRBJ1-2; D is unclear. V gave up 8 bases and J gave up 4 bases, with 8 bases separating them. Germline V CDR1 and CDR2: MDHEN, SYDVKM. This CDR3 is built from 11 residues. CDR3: CASGRTYGYTF. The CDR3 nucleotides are TGTGCCAGCGGGCGTACCTATGGCTACACCTTC.

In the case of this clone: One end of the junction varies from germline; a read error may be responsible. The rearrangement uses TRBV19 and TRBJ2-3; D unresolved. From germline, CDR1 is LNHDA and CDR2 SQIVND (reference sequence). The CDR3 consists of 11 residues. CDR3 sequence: CASSIDNLKYF. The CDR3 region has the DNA TGTGCCAGTAGTATAGATAATCTAAAGTACTTT. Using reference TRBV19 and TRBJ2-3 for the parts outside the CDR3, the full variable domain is DGGITQSPKYLFRKEGQNVTLSCEQNLNHDAMYWYRQDPGQGLRLIYYSQIVNDFQKGDIAEGYSVSREKKESFPLTVTSAQKNPTAFYLCASSIDNLKYFGPGTRLTVL.

The CDR3 bases are TGTGCCTGGCGACAAAACTCCTATAATTCACCCCTCCACTTT. Encoded protein: CAWRQNSYNSPLHF. The V and J genes are TRBV30 and TRBJ1-6; D call uncertain. The CDR3 has 14 amino acids. Germline V gene lookup returns CDR1 GTSNPN and CDR2 SVGIG (reference sequence). V was shortened by 5 bases and J by 0 bases, with 8 bases between the two germline ends.

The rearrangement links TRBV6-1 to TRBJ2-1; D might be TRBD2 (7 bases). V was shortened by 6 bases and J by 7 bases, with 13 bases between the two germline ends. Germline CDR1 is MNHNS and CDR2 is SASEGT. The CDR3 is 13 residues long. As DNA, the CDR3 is TGTGCCAGCAGAAAAGGGGGGGGGAATGAGCAGTTCTTC. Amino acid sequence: CASRKGGGNEQFF.

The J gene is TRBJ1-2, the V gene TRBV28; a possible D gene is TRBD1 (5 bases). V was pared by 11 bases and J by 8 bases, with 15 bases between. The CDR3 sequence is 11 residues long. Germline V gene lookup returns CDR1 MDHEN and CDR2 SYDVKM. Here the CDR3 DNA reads TGTGCCGGCCAAGGGGTAGGCGGCTACACCTTC. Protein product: CAGQGVGGYTF.

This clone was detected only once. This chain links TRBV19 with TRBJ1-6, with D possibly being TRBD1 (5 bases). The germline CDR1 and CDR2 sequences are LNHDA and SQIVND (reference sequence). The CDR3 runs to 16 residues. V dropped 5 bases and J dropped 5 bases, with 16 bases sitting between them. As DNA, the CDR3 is TGTGCCAGTAGTGGGGCAATACAAGGGCATAATTCACCCCTCCACTTT. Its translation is CASSGAIQGHNSPLHF.